Listed below are T cell receptor beta chains from one sample, sequenced in a study of glioma-infiltrating T cells. MiXCR, run by TCRdb on the multiplex PCR reads, gives a single entry per CDR3 protein. The sample carries more than 85,000 distinct CDR3 sequences, 25% to 30% recorded once. The sequenced sample consisted of glioma tissue, nonneoplastic brain tissue, or PBMCs (not recorded which). These receptors all stem from a human donor with low-grade glioma or glioblastoma, undergoing nonglioma brain surgery, or in good health (not recorded which). CDR3s include the opening cysteine and the closing phenylalanine or tryptophan. A D gene is named only where the DNA matches it firmly. Clone size, where shown, is once, few, many, or a class for clones that have expanded.

d_call,j_call,clone_size,v_call,cdr3_aa,cdr3_nt
NA,TRBJ1-6,many,TRBV7-2,CASSPEYNSPLHF,TGTGCCAGCAGCCCGGAGTATAATTCACCCCTCCACTTT
NA,TRBJ1-1,many,TRBV6-2/TRBV6-3,CASSYPRENTEAFF,TGTGCCAGCAGTTACCCCAGGGAGAACACTGAAGCTTTCTTT
NA,TRBJ2-3,many,TRBV7-2,CASSRVTSTDTQYF,TGTGCCAGCAGCCGAGTAACTAGCACAGATACGCAGTATTTT
TRBD2,TRBJ2-1,many,TRBV28,CAILRLAGSSYNEQFF,TGTGCCATCCTCAGACTAGCGGGGAGCTCCTACAATGAGCAGTTCTTC
NA,TRBJ2-3,few,TRBV5-1,CASSLEIDTQYF,TGCGCCAGCAGCTTGGAAATAGATACGCAGTATTTT
NA,TRBJ1-1,NA,TRBV4-1,CASSQEEWKNTKTFF,TGCGCCAGCAGCCAAGAAGAGTGGAAGAACACTAAAACTTTCTTT
TRBD2,TRBJ2-7,NA,TRBV29-1,CSVEASGGYEQYF,TGCAGCGTTGAAGCTAGCGGAGGCTACGAGCAGTACTTC
NA,TRBJ2-2,NA,TRBV5-1,CASSLVGSNTGELLF,TGCGCCAGCAGCTTGGTCGGATCGAACACCGGGGAGCTGCTTTTT
NA,TRBJ1-2,many,TRBV13,CASSLSRSGGYTF,TGTGCCAGCAGCTTGTCCCGGTCTGGTGGCTACACCTTC
NA,TRBJ2-3,many,TRBV6-6,CASSYLRRADTQYF,TGTGCCAGCAGTTACCTGCGGCGGGCAGATACGCAGTATTTT
NA,TRBJ2-3,NA,TRBV6-5,CASSYYTQEADTQYF,TGTGCCAGCAGTTACTACACACAAGAGGCGGATACGCAGTATTTT
NA,TRBJ1-1,NA,TRBV20-1,CSARFVRTNTEAFF,TGCAGTGCTAGATTTGTTAGGACGAACACTGAAGCTTTCTTT
NA,TRBJ1-5,many,TRBV3-1,CASSQENQPQHF,TGTGCCAGCAGCCAAGAAAATCAGCCCCAGCATTTT